The clone carrying this T cell receptor beta chain was counted once. CDR1 is MNHNY and CDR2 is SVGAGI in the germline V gene (reference sequence). The ends were cut back, 6 bases at V and 7 bases at J, with 21 bases in the middle. CDR3 length: 16 amino acids. These data belong to a study of Ad26.COV2.S vaccination and SARS-CoV-2 variants. The table came from immunoSEQ multiplex PCR; TCRdb's copy has only in-frame clones and leaves some out. The sample lists 350,000 to 450,000 clones, 92% seen once, with 3% to 5% in the top ten. This chain connects TRBV6-6 to TRBJ1-4, with a tentative D call TRBD1 (5 bases). The source was peripheral blood, collected after recovery from COVID-19. This TCR was recovered from a human donor who had recovered from COVID-19. The CDR3 DNA reads TGTGCCAGCAGACCGGGGGTCACTTCACGGGGTGAAAAACTGTTTTTT. This sequence encodes CASRPGVTSRGEKLFF.